The clone carrying this T cell receptor (beta chain) showed up many times. These data come from a study of spatial heterogeneity in lung cancer. Sample time point: sample taken at primary tumor resection. The germline V gene has CDR1 SNHLY and CDR2 FYNNEI. V shed 4 bases and J shed 0 bases, with 3 bases lying between them. This CDR3 spans 12 amino acids. TCRdb used MiXCR to reprocess the 5' RACE reads, holding one entry per CDR3 protein. Here the sample spans around 45,000 distinct CDR3 sequences, 12% to 15% being singletons. The J gene is TRBJ1-1, the V gene TRBV2; D not resolved. The source was PBMCs, collected at surgery. This sequence originates from a male donor with early-stage non-small cell lung cancer. CDR3 in DNA: TGTGCCAGCAGTGGGCTGAACACTGAAGCTTTCTTT. This translates into CASSGLNTEAFF.